Below, 14 T cell receptor beta chains from the same sample are listed, as sequenced in a study of regulatory T cells in long-lasting Graves disease. The authors built TCR beta libraries using iRepertoire HTBI primers and Arm-PCR of CDR3 regions. From the multiplex PCR reads, TCRdb called clonotypes with MiXCR, one entry per CDR3 protein. The repertoire holds 300,000 to 400,000 distinct CDR3 sequences, about 19% seen once, with roughly 27% in the top ten. Time point specified: persistent/refractory GD, antithyroid drugs over 5 years with positive TRAb. PBMC-extracted RNA yielded the TCR library. Specimen: peripheral blood mononuclear cells (PBMCs), collected when the disease was refractory, from a patient treated with antithyroid drugs. The receptors come from a female donor with Graves disease.

This clonotype was found many times. The V call is TRBV29-1, the J call TRBJ2-7; the match to TRBD2 covers 7 bases. CDR1 SQVTM and CDR2 ANQGSEA come from the germline V gene. The CDR3 length is 13 residues. The V gene end was trimmed by 6 bases and the J gene end by 3 bases; junction bases not matched to a gene: 8. In nucleotides, the CDR3 is TGCAGCGTGGCGGGAGCGGTTTACTACGAGCAGTACTTC. Encoded protein: CSVAGAVYYEQYF.

This clonotype was observed many times. CDR3 residues: CASSLLAGGISETQYF. The CDR3 DNA follows: TGTGCCAGCAGCTTACTAGCGGGAGGAATAAGTGAGACCCAGTACTTC. The V gene is TRBV7-2, the J gene TRBJ2-5, with 11 nucleotides matching TRBD2. The CDR3 totals 16 residues. V lost 2 bases and J lost 5; bases outside the gene matches: 7. Germline CDR1 SGHTA, CDR2 FQGNSA.

In this sample, this clonotype turned up a few times. The chain combines TRBV7-2 with TRBJ2-1; 10 nucleotides line up with TRBD2. The V and J ends lost 3 bases and 2 bases, in that order; junction bases with no gene match: 7. CDR1 is SGHTA and CDR2 is FQGNSA in the germline V gene. The CDR3 covers 17 residues. CDR3 sequence: CASSFPLAGETYNEQFF. In nucleotides, the CDR3 is TGTGCCAGCAGCTTCCCGCTAGCGGGGGAAACCTACAATGAGCAGTTCTTC.

Ten or more counts support this clonotype. The chain combines TRBV7-2 with TRBJ1-2; D unclear. The germline gives CDR1 SGHTA, CDR2 FQGNSA. Trimming took off 1 base at V and 7 bases at J, with 13 bases between the two ends. The CDR3 contains 14 residues. The CDR3 DNA reads TGTGCCAGCAGCTTAGAACGGACCGCCGGTGGCTACACCTTC. Protein product: CASSLERTAGGYTF.

This clonotype turned up a few times. The chain recombines TRBV7-3 with TRBJ2-7; 7 bases match TRBD2. The junction had 9 bases not matched to a gene; V was cut back by 5 bases and J by 2 bases. The CDR3 is 15 residues long. CDR1 SGHTA and CDR2 FQGTGA come from the germline V gene. CDR3 nucleotides: TGTGCCAGCAGCCTATCAGCGGGACGGACCTACGAGCAGTACTTC. Amino acids: CASSLSAGRTYEQYF.

This clonotype occurred many times. This sequence joins TRBV2 and TRBJ1-6; D remains unclear. Trimming stripped 7 bases from V and 7 bases from J, with 11 bases between. CDR3 size: 13 residues. Germline-derived CDR1 and CDR2 are SNHLY and FYNNEI. The CDR3 is CASNDRANSPLHF. The CDR3 coding sequence is TGTGCCAGCAATGACCGGGCCAATTCACCCCTCCACTTT. Filled out from reference TRBV2 and TRBJ1-6, the complete variable domain reads EPEVTQTPSHQVTQMGQEVILRCVPISNHLYFYWYRQILGQKVEFLVSFYNNEISEKSEIFDDQFSVERPDGSNFTLKIRSTKLEDSAMYFCASNDRANSPLHFGNGTRLTVT.

This clonotype appeared many times. The V and J genes are TRBV11-1 and TRBJ1-1, with 9 bases that match TRBD1. J gave up 9 bases and V 5 bases, and 16 bases lay outside the gene matches. The CDR3 spans 16 residues. CDR1 SGHAT and CDR2 FQDESV come from the germline V gene (reference sequence). DNA of the CDR3: TGTGCCAGCAGCCCTTCCGGGACAGGGTTCCTTAAGAAAGCTTTCTTT. Its translation: CASSPSGTGFLKKAFF.

This clonotype came up many times. The V and J genes are TRBV7-2 and TRBJ2-7; 12 bases are a match to TRBD2. The CDR3 loop spans 16 amino acids. The ends lost 5 bases at V and 0 bases at J; junction bases unmatched: 5. CDR1 is SGHTA and CDR2 is FQGNSA in the germline V gene. The CDR3 region has the DNA TGTGCCAGCAGCCCCGGACTAGCGGGGTCCTCCTACGAGCAGTACTTC. Translated: CASSPGLAGSSYEQYF.

This rearrangement joins TRBV20-1 to TRBJ1-2; D not certain. There are 14 residues in the CDR3. Germline V gives CDR1 DFQATT, CDR2 SNEGSKA (reference sequence). V was pared by 2 bases and J by 2 bases, with 12 bases between. CDR3 sequence reads: CSARSRTRNYGYTF. For the CDR3, the DNA is TGCAGTGCTAGATCCCGAACAAGAAACTATGGCTACACCTTC.

V and J are TRBV2 and TRBJ1-4; D gene ambiguous. The CDR3 has 13 residues. Trimming shortened V by 5 bases and J by 4 bases, and 8 bases separated the two germline ends. Germline V gene data show CDR1 as SNHLY and CDR2 as FYNNEI. CDR3 DNA: TGTGCCAGCAGTTCCTTGTATAATGAAAAACTGTTTTTT. Residues: CASSSLYNEKLFF.

This clonotype appeared a few times. At one boundary the junction diverges from the germline segment, which might be a read error. V gene TRBV7-2 combines with J gene TRBJ2-4; no reliable D call. From germline, CDR1 is SGHTA and CDR2 FQGNSA. CDR3 length equals 12 residues. In DNA, the CDR3 is TGTGCCAACAGCTCGGGCCTAAACATTCAGTACTTC. It translates to CANSSGLNIQYF.

This clonotype was detected many times. The chain links TRBV7-9 to TRBJ1-1; D remains unclear. This CDR3 has 13 residues. Per the germline V gene, CDR1 is SEHNR and CDR2 is FQNEAQ (reference sequence). Trimming left V 8 bases short and J 1 base short, with 11 bases between. CDR3 residues: CASPKDSNTEAFF. CDR3 in DNA: TGTGCCAGCCCTAAAGACTCGAACACTGAAGCTTTCTTT.

This clonotype occurred many times. This chain joins TRBV27 and TRBJ1-5, with TRBD1 matching over 7 bases. Germline V gene lookup returns CDR1 MNHEY and CDR2 SMNVEV (reference sequence). The CDR3 runs to 15 residues. Trimming cost V 6 bases and J 4 bases; bases outside gene matches: 9. The CDR3 sequence: CASSPGQVGNQPQHF. CDR3 in DNA: TGTGCCAGCAGCCCCGGACAGGTCGGAAATCAGCCCCAGCATTTT.

The J gene is TRBJ2-7, the V gene TRBV4-1, with TRBD2 matching over 10 bases. CDR1 and CDR2 from the germline V gene are MGHRA and YSYEKL. The CDR3 consists of 16 residues. With 1 base clipped from V and 2 bases from J, the junction kept 5 bases outside the gene matches. The CDR3 spells CASSQVSGGAAYEQYF. CDR3 coding DNA: TGCGCCAGCAGCCAAGTCAGCGGGGGGGCCGCCTACGAGCAGTACTTC.